Here is one T cell receptor (beta chain) with its context. This sample was taken from a study of CD8 T cells in Susac syndrome. Study background: Five or six sequenced Susac syndrome patients had clinically active disease, while fewer than 10 were in remission.

With random hexamers, reverse transcription was performed on about 0.45 to 1 ug of RNA. Amplification of TCR beta CDR3 was carried out by immunoSEQ multiplex PCR, which covered 54 Vbeta and 13 Jbeta segments. TCRdb itself ran the immunoSEQ multiplex PCR reads through MiXCR, one entry per CDR3 protein. The sample consists of roughly 140,000 distinct CDR3 sequences, approximately 95% of them appearing once. The CDR3 runs to 11 residues. CDR1 is SGHRS and CDR2 is YFSETQ in the germline V gene. V was shortened by 1 base and J by 5 bases, with 4 bases between the two germline ends. The study sequenced TCR beta in blood CD8+ and CD4+ T cells. Through negative isolation, CD4+ and CD8+ T cells were obtained, while TEMRA cells were enriched using FACS.

The J gene is TRBJ2-7, the V gene TRBV5-1; the D is unclear. The specimen was CD4+ T cells from PBMCs. The sequence came from a human donor with Susac syndrome. This CDR3 is CASSLKDEQYF. CDR3 DNA sequence: TGCGCCAGCAGCTTGAAGGACGAGCAGTACTTC.